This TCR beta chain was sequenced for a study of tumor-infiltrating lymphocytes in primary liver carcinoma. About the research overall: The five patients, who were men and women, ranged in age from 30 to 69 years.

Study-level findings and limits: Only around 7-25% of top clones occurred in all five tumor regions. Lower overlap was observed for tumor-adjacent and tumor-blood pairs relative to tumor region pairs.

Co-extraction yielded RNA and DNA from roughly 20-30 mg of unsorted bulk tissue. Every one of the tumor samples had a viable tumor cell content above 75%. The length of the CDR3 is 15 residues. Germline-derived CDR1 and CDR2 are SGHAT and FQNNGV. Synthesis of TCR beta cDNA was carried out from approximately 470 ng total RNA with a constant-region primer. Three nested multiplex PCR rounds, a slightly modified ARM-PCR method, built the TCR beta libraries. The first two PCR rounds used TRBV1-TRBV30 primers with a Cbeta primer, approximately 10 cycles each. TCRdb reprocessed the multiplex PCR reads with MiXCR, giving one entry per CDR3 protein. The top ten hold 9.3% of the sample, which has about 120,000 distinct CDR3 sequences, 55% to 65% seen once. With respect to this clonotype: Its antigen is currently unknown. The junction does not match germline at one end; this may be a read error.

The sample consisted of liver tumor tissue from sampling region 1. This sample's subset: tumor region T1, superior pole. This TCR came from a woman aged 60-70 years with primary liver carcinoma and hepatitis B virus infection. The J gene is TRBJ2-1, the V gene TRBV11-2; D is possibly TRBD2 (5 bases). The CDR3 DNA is TGTACCAGTATCTTAACATCACCGTCCACGGGGGAGCAGTTCTTC. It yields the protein CTSILTSPSTGEQFF.